These 25 T cell receptor beta chains share one sample of origin, sequenced in a study of blood T cells in healthy people across ages. A second PCR of about 7 to 11 cycles used a sample-barcoded 5' primer and a J-beta primer mix. A single record per CDR3 protein comes from TCRdb applying MiXCR to the 5' RACE reads. The profile covers around 750,000 distinct CDR3 sequences, with about 55% appearing a single time and under 50% taken by the ten largest. Specimen: blood. The receptors stem from an elderly man in good health.

The gene calls are TRBV20-1 and TRBJ2-1; TRBD2 aligns across 10 bases. The V and J ends lost 6 bases and 3 bases, in that order; junction bases with no gene match: 5. The CDR3 has 14 residues. Germline CDR1 is DFQATT and CDR2 is SNEGSKA (reference sequence). The CDR3 region has the DNA TGCAGTGCAGGACTAGCGGAGGGCTACAATGAGCAGTTCTTC. It codes for CSAGLAEGYNEQFF.

This clonotype has a handful of counts. This sequence joins TRBV5-1 and TRBJ1-1, with D unresolved. Germline values: CDR1 SGHRS, CDR2 YFSETQ. The length of the CDR3 is 15 residues. V was shortened by 7 bases and J by 0 bases, with 16 bases between the two germline ends. The CDR3 DNA sequence: TGCGCCAGCCAGAAGGAGGGCATCATGAACACTGAAGCTTTCTTT. This translates into CASQKEGIMNTEAFF. The full variable domain, completed using reference TRBV5-1 and TRBJ1-1, is KAGVTQTPRYLIKTRGQQVTLSCSPISGHRSVSWYQQTPGQGLQFLFEYFSETQRNKGNFPGRFSGRQFSNSRSEMNVSTLELGDSALYLCASQKEGIMNTEAFFGQGTRLTVV.

This chain connects TRBV3-1 to TRBJ2-3; D remains unclear. V dropped 1 base and J dropped 8 bases, with 10 bases sitting between them. Germline loops: CDR1 LGHDT, CDR2 YNNKEL (reference sequence). The CDR3 is 13 residues long. The CDR3 coding sequence is TGTGCCAGCAGCCAAGCGGACCGCGGTACGCAGTATTTT. It codes for CASSQADRGTQYF.

J is TRBJ1-6 and V is TRBV20-1; 7 bases agree with TRBD1. V lost 4 bases and J lost 6; bases outside the gene matches: 6. Germline V CDR1 and CDR2: DFQATT, SNEGSKA (reference sequence). This CDR3 contains 14 residues. CDR3 sequence reads: CSAMFGTANSPLHF. CDR3 bases: TGCAGTGCTATGTTCGGGACAGCTAATTCACCCCTCCACTTT.

V is TRBV12-3 or TRBV12-4 and J is TRBJ2-1; D is unresolved. CDR3 length: 15 amino acids. The ends were cut back, 0 bases at V and 8 bases at J, with 14 bases in the middle. As DNA, the CDR3 is TGTGCCAGCAGTTTAGCGCAATCACCTAAGTATGAGCAGTTCTTC. As protein: CASSLAQSPKYEQFF.

The chain recombines TRBV11-2 with TRBJ2-1, with D tentatively TRBD1 (5 bases). The CDR3 is 15 residues long. Germline-derived CDR1 and CDR2 are SGHAT and FQNNGV. The V end was cut by 3 bases, the J end by 3 bases, with 12 bases between. CDR3 nucleotides: TGTGCCAGCAGCTTTCACCAGGGCAACTACAATGAGCAGTTCTTC. Its protein product is CASSFHQGNYNEQFF.

Only a few counts were recorded for this clonotype. The chain joins TRBV28 to TRBJ2-7; D is possibly TRBD1 (6 bases). The CDR3 runs 15 residues. The germline V and J ends were trimmed by 3 bases and 1 base, with 13 bases remaining between them. Germline loops: CDR1 MDHEN, CDR2 SYDVKM. CDR3 residues: CASSFQGQISYEQYF. The CDR3 DNA follows: TGTGCCAGCAGTTTCCAGGGACAAATATCCTACGAGCAGTACTTC. Full variable domain (missing parts from reference TRBV28 and TRBJ2-7): DVKVTQSSRYLVKRTGEKVFLECVQDMDHENMFWYRQDPGLGLRLIYFSYDVKMKEKGDIPEGYSVSREKKERFSLILESASTNQTSMYLCASSFQGQISYEQYFGPGTRLTVT.

The chain combines TRBV20-1 with TRBJ2-7, with TRBD2 matching over 12 bases. Germline V gene data show CDR1 as DFQATT and CDR2 as SNEGSKA (reference sequence). This CDR3 is built from 16 residues. The trim removed 0 bases at V and 5 bases at J, leaving 8 bases unmatched. CDR3 amino acids: CSAREVLAGGRNEQYF. CDR3 nucleotide sequence: TGCAGTGCTAGAGAAGTGCTAGCGGGAGGGCGCAACGAGCAGTACTTC.

The rearrangement joins TRBV24-1 to TRBJ2-3, with TRBD2 identical over 13 bases. After removal of 3 bases from V and 14 bases from J, the junction contained 10 bases not matched to a gene. CDR1 KGHDR and CDR2 SFDVKD come from the germline V gene. The CDR3 covers 15 residues. CDR3 residues: CATSDGTSGTRYAYF. DNA of the CDR3: TGTGCCACCAGTGATGGGACTAGCGGGACCCGATACGCGTATTTT.

The gene calls are TRBV6-6 and TRBJ1-4; D perhaps matches TRBD1 (5 bases). Looked up from germline, CDR1 is MNHNY and CDR2 is SVGAGI (reference sequence). This CDR3 region has 15 residues. The V gene lost 5 bases and the J gene lost 2 bases, with 12 bases spanning the gap. The CDR3 nucleotides are TGTGCCAGCAGTCGCCCCCGGGACACTAATGAAAAACTGTTTTTT. Encoded protein: CASSRPRDTNEKLFF.

This clonotype was seen ten or more times. The chain has TRBV5-1 and TRBJ2-1; 12 positions match TRBD2. This CDR3 spans 15 amino acids. Germline V CDR1 and CDR2: SGHRS, YFSETQ. V gave up 3 bases and J gave up 5 bases; unmatched junction bases: 3. The CDR3 DNA reads as TGCGCCAGCAGCTGGGGACTAGCGGGCAACAATGAGCAGTTCTTC. Protein: CASSWGLAGNNEQFF.

The chain is built from TRBV4-1 and TRBJ2-6; 8 nucleotides line up with TRBD1. J lost 4 bases, V lost 2 bases, and 7 bases had no gene match. CDR1 and CDR2 (germline): MGHRA, YSYEKL. This CDR3 has 17 amino acids. The CDR3 DNA follows: TGCGCCAGCAGCCAATTCCAGGGGGCTCAGGGGGCCAACGTCCTGACTTTC. Amino acid sequence: CASSQFQGAQGANVLTF.

This chain links TRBV18 with TRBJ2-5; possibly TRBD1 or TRBD2 for D (5 bases each). Near its end, the DNA agrees better with TRBJ2-7, so the J call may be wrong. The CDR3 is 14 residues long. The germline V gene encodes CDR1 KGHSH and CDR2 LQKENI. CDR3 region: CASSPSPGALEQYF. CDR3 nucleotide sequence: TGTGCCAGCTCACCGAGTCCCGGGGCCCTCGAGCAGTACTTC.

A few counts support this clonotype. J is TRBJ2-3 and V is TRBV6-6; D possibly corresponds to TRBD2 (5 bases). The ends were cut back, 4 bases at V and 14 bases at J, with 16 bases in the middle. This CDR3 contains 12 residues. CDR1 and CDR2 (germline): MNHNY, SVGAGI (reference sequence). CDR3 amino acids: CASSLGGGGGYF. Written as DNA, the CDR3 is TGTGCCAGCAGTTTGGGTGGCGGAGGAGGGTATTTT.

The chain is built from TRBV10-3 and TRBJ2-1; tentatively, D is TRBD2 (6 bases). Looked up from germline, CDR1 is ENHRY and CDR2 is SYGVKD. The V end was cut by 6 bases, the J end by 4 bases, with 19 bases between. The CDR3 totals 16 residues. The CDR3 sequence: CAISPAAPGGYNEQFF. The CDR3 DNA reads as TGTGCCATCAGCCCGGCCGCACCCGGGGGTTACAATGAGCAGTTCTTC.

The gene calls are TRBV7-9 and TRBJ2-6; TRBD2 matches at 10 bases. V dropped 9 bases and J dropped 0; count of bases not matched to a gene: 8. CDR1 SEHNR and CDR2 FQNEAQ come from the germline V gene (reference sequence). This CDR3 spans 17 amino acids. The CDR3 loop reads CARAGLAVNSGANVLTF. The DNA of the CDR3 is TGTGCCAGAGCCGGACTAGCGGTTAACTCTGGGGCCAACGTCCTGACTTTC.

This clonotype was seen more than once but under ten times. The chain has TRBV29-1 and TRBJ1-2; D remains unclear. Per germline, CDR1 SQVTM and CDR2 ANQGSEA. The CDR3 covers 11 residues. V shed 6 bases and J shed 1 base, with 6 bases lying between them. CDR3 bases: TGCAGCGTAGCCAATAACTATGGCTACACCTTC. It is translated as CSVANNYGYTF.

The rearrangement uses TRBV2 and TRBJ2-1; 10 bases align to TRBD2. V lost 3 bases and J lost 8; bases outside the gene matches: 16. From germline, CDR1 is SNHLY and CDR2 FYNNEI. The CDR3 loop spans 18 amino acids. Written as DNA, the CDR3 is TGTGCCAGCAGTGAGGTGGTGCCGGGGCTAGCGGGAGCCCATGAGCAGTTCTTC. It encodes CASSEVVPGLAGAHEQFF.

The rearrangement joins TRBV11-2 to TRBJ2-4; D perhaps matches TRBD1 (6 bases). The end of the DNA aligns better with TRBJ2-5, so the J call may be wrong. This CDR3 has 15 residues. Germline loops: CDR1 SGHAT, CDR2 FQNNGV. The CDR3 reads CASSFGTPVQETQYF. Written as DNA, the CDR3 is TGTGCCAGCAGCTTTGGGACACCAGTCCAAGAGACCCAGTACTTC.

J is TRBJ2-2 and V is TRBV2; TRBD2 matches at 7 bases. Germline lookup yields CDR1 SNHLY and CDR2 FYNNEI. The V segment lost 7 bases and the J segment 0 bases; nucleotides outside the gene matches: 5. The CDR3 covers 15 residues. This CDR3 is CASKASGSNTGELFF. Here the CDR3 DNA reads TGTGCCAGCAAGGCTAGCGGTTCGAACACCGGGGAGCTGTTTTTT.

In this sample, this clonotype turned up once. The rearrangement joins TRBV6-5 to TRBJ2-1; TRBD2 might be the D (5 bases). This CDR3 is 11 amino acids long. The V end was cut by 9 bases, the J end by 4 bases, with 7 bases between. Looked up from germline, CDR1 is MNHEY and CDR2 is SVGAGI. Here the CDR3 DNA reads TGTGCCAGGGACTTTTACAATGAGCAGTTCTTC. It codes for CARDFYNEQFF.

This clonotype showed up just a few times. This chain connects TRBV5-1 to TRBJ2-5, with D possibly matching TRBD2 (5 bases). V lost 4 bases to trimming and J lost 2 bases, with 15 bases between them. Germline-derived CDR1 and CDR2 are SGHRS and YFSETQ. This CDR3 spans 15 amino acids. The CDR3 region is CASSLSAGPQETQYF. DNA for the CDR3: TGCGCCAGCAGCCTCTCGGCGGGTCCTCAAGAGACCCAGTACTTC.

This clonotype has more than one count but fewer than ten. The chain's CDR3 is CASSLRDISYEQYF. CDR3 DNA: TGTGCCAGCAGTTTACGGGACATCTCCTACGAGCAGTACTTC. J is TRBJ2-7 and V is TRBV28; the D gene is possibly TRBD1 (6 bases). Between the trimmed V and J ends, which lost 2 bases and 0 bases, there was a span of 8 bases. Per germline, CDR1 MDHEN and CDR2 SYDVKM. This CDR3 region has 14 residues.

The chain employs TRBV6-5 and TRBJ2-7; possible D gene TRBD2, 5 bases. The CDR3 is 14 amino acids. V was pared by 6 bases and J by 0 bases, with 12 bases between. From germline, CDR1 is MNHEY and CDR2 SVGAGI. DNA of the CDR3: TGTGCCAGCAGAGGCGGGTGGAGCTCCTACGAGCAGTACTTC. It translates to CASRGGWSSYEQYF.

In this sample, this clonotype turned up many times. The chain couples TRBV6-6 to TRBJ2-7; 10 positions agree with TRBD1. The germline V gene encodes CDR1 MNHNY and CDR2 SVGAGI (reference sequence). Trimming at V came to 5 bases and at J to 2 bases, leaving 3 bases not matched to a gene. CDR3 length: 14 residues. CDR3 in DNA: TGTGCCAGCAGTAGACAGGGGGCAACCTACGAGCAGTACTTC. Protein sequence: CASSRQGATYEQYF.